The rows below give T cell receptor beta chains drawn from one sample of a study of blood T cell repertoires in COVID-19. The table came from immunoSEQ multiplex PCR; TCRdb's copy has only in-frame clones and leaves some out. The repertoire holds about 94,000 clones, with around 83% as singletons. The sample comprised peripheral blood. These receptors were taken from a woman aged 60-70 years in a cohort sampled during active or convalescent COVID-19. CDR3s include the opening cysteine and the closing phenylalanine or tryptophan. A D gene is named only where the DNA matches it firmly. Clone size is shown for a subset of rows, as once, few, many or a class of expanded clone.

cdr3_aa: CASSLDRGGGYTF
cdr3_nt: TGTGCCAGCAGCTTGGACAGGGGGGGCGGCTACACCTTC
j_call: TRBJ1-2
v_call: TRBV5-6
d_call: TRBD1
clone_size: NA

cdr3_aa: CASSLYPPRRERGWNEQFF
cdr3_nt: TGTGCCAGCAGTTTATACCCCCCCCGGCGGGAGAGGGGGTGGAATGAGCAGTTCTTC
j_call: TRBJ2-1
v_call: TRBV28
d_call: NA
clone_size: NA

cdr3_aa: CATQQGDIRNTIYF
cdr3_nt: TGTGCCACTCAACAGGGGGATATTCGAAACACCATATATTTT
j_call: TRBJ1-3
v_call: TRBV19
d_call: TRBD1
clone_size: NA

cdr3_aa: CASSQVPDRGGSEAFF
cdr3_nt: TGTGCCAGCTCACAAGTCCCTGACAGGGGAGGTTCTGAAGCTTTCTTT
j_call: TRBJ1-1
v_call: TRBV18
d_call: TRBD1
clone_size: NA

cdr3_aa: CASSVASGAGNTIYF
cdr3_nt: TGTGCCAGCAGCGTAGCTTCAGGGGCTGGAAACACCATATATTTT
j_call: TRBJ1-3
v_call: TRBV9
d_call: NA
clone_size: once

cdr3_aa: CATSDTRDRGLDTQYF
cdr3_nt: TGTGCCACCAGTGATACCCGGGACAGGGGCCTGGATACGCAGTATTTT
j_call: TRBJ2-3
v_call: TRBV24-1
d_call: TRBD1
clone_size: once

cdr3_aa: CASSTTGGFGYTIYF
cdr3_nt: TGTGCCAGCAGTACAACAGGGGGCTTCGGGTACACCATATATTTT
j_call: TRBJ1-3
v_call: TRBV6-6
d_call: TRBD1
clone_size: NA

cdr3_aa: CASSEYPQGSGEQFF
cdr3_nt: TGTGCCAGCAGTGAATATCCCCAGGGTTCCGGTGAGCAGTTCTTC
j_call: TRBJ2-1
v_call: TRBV25-1
d_call: NA
clone_size: NA

cdr3_aa: CASSAGTSSTEQFF
cdr3_nt: TGTGCCAGCAGTGCCGGGACTAGTAGTACTGAGCAGTTCTTC
j_call: TRBJ2-1
v_call: TRBV25-1
d_call: TRBD2
clone_size: NA

cdr3_aa: CASSYVGPGRVWETQYF
cdr3_nt: TGTGCCAGCAGCTACGTGGGGCCGGGCAGGGTTTGGGAGACCCAGTACTTC
j_call: TRBJ2-5
v_call: TRBV21-1
d_call: NA
clone_size: once

cdr3_aa: CASRLSDSSPLHF
cdr3_nt: TGTGCCAGCAGACTATCGGACAGTTCACCCCTCCACTTT
j_call: TRBJ1-6
v_call: TRBV12-3/TRBV12-4
d_call: NA
clone_size: NA

cdr3_aa: CSVDVPGQPLYGYTF
cdr3_nt: TGCAGCGTTGATGTCCCGGGACAGCCGCTCTATGGCTACACCTTC
j_call: TRBJ1-2
v_call: TRBV29-1
d_call: TRBD1
clone_size: NA

cdr3_aa: CASSPTGAQSYEQYF
cdr3_nt: TGTGCCAGCAGTCCGACAGGGGCCCAGTCCTACGAGCAGTACTTC
j_call: TRBJ2-7
v_call: TRBV6-5
d_call: TRBD1
clone_size: once

cdr3_aa: CATSTTGGGTYEQYF
cdr3_nt: TGTGCCACCAGTACTACAGGGGGAGGAACCTACGAGCAGTACTTC
j_call: TRBJ2-7
v_call: TRBV24-1
d_call: TRBD1
clone_size: NA

cdr3_aa: CASSFGTSPFYEQYF
cdr3_nt: TGTGCCAGCAGCTTCGGGACTAGTCCCTTTTACGAGCAGTACTTC
j_call: TRBJ2-7
v_call: TRBV7-9
d_call: TRBD2
clone_size: NA

cdr3_aa: CASSEQWGEAFF
cdr3_nt: TGTGCCAGTAGTGAACAGTGGGGCGAAGCTTTCTTT
j_call: TRBJ1-1
v_call: TRBV19
d_call: NA
clone_size: once

cdr3_aa: CASSQLPRNQPQHF
cdr3_nt: TGTGCCAGCAGCCAACTGCCGCGGAATCAGCCCCAGCATTTT
j_call: TRBJ1-5
v_call: TRBV3-1/TRBV3-2
d_call: NA
clone_size: NA

cdr3_aa: CASSSTRGSSGANVLTF
cdr3_nt: TGTGCCAGCAGCTCGACTCGGGGGTCCTCTGGGGCCAACGTCCTGACTTTC
j_call: TRBJ2-6
v_call: TRBV27
d_call: NA
clone_size: NA

cdr3_aa: CASSGGLIGSYNEQFF
cdr3_nt: TGTGCCAGCAGCGGGGGACTAATAGGCTCCTACAATGAGCAGTTCTTC
j_call: TRBJ2-1
v_call: TRBV5-4
d_call: TRBD2
clone_size: NA

cdr3_aa: CAISSAGTGGYEQYF
cdr3_nt: TGTGCCATCAGCTCCGCTGGGACAGGGGGCTACGAGCAGTACTTC
j_call: TRBJ2-7
v_call: TRBV10-3
d_call: TRBD1
clone_size: NA

cdr3_aa: CASSSITGAGANVLTF
cdr3_nt: TGTGCCAGCAGTTCAATCACAGGAGCTGGGGCCAACGTCCTGACTTTC
j_call: TRBJ2-6
v_call: TRBV27
d_call: NA
clone_size: NA

cdr3_aa: CASESGLAGIGELFF
cdr3_nt: TGTGCCAGCGAATCGGGACTAGCGGGTATCGGGGAGCTGTTTTTT
j_call: TRBJ2-2
v_call: TRBV4-2
d_call: TRBD2
clone_size: few

cdr3_aa: CASSEPDRGEAFF
cdr3_nt: TGTGCCAGCAGTGAACCTGACAGGGGTGAAGCTTTCTTT
j_call: TRBJ1-1
v_call: TRBV2
d_call: TRBD1
clone_size: few

cdr3_aa: CASSQDPVGNTIYF
cdr3_nt: TGTGCCAGCAGCCAAGATCCTGTTGGAAACACCATATATTTT
j_call: TRBJ1-3
v_call: TRBV3-1/TRBV3-2
d_call: NA
clone_size: once

cdr3_aa: CATKQGAGAGELFF
cdr3_nt: TGTGCCACTAAACAGGGGGCGGGCGCCGGGGAGCTGTTTTTT
j_call: TRBJ2-2
v_call: TRBV24-1
d_call: TRBD1
clone_size: NA

cdr3_aa: CASSPPSIGGYGYTF
cdr3_nt: TGTGCCAGCTCACCACCGTCGATAGGGGGCTATGGCTACACCTTC
j_call: TRBJ1-2
v_call: TRBV18
d_call: NA
clone_size: once

cdr3_aa: CASISSGAYGYTF
cdr3_nt: TGTGCCAGCATTTCTTCAGGGGCGTATGGCTACACCTTC
j_call: TRBJ1-2
v_call: TRBV2
d_call: NA
clone_size: once

cdr3_aa: CAISESPDRSGYTF
cdr3_nt: TGTGCCATCAGTGAGTCCCCAGACAGGTCTGGCTACACCTTC
j_call: TRBJ1-2
v_call: TRBV10-3
d_call: NA
clone_size: NA

cdr3_aa: CASSLSAGTGNYGYTF
cdr3_nt: TGTGCCAGCAGCTTAAGCGCCGGGACAGGGAACTATGGCTACACCTTC
j_call: TRBJ1-2
v_call: TRBV7-2
d_call: TRBD1
clone_size: few

cdr3_aa: CASSLARVSYGYTF
cdr3_nt: TGCGCCAGCAGCTTGGCCAGGGTTAGCTATGGCTACACCTTC
j_call: TRBJ1-2
v_call: TRBV5-1
d_call: NA
clone_size: NA

cdr3_aa: CASSLRGGTDTQYF
cdr3_nt: TGTGCCAGCAGTTTGCGGGGGGGCACAGATACGCAGTATTTT
j_call: TRBJ2-3
v_call: TRBV27
d_call: TRBD2
clone_size: NA

cdr3_aa: CAWTLRGTGLPRGNTIYF
cdr3_nt: TGTGCCTGGACGTTGAGAGGGACAGGGCTCCCTCGTGGAAACACCATATATTTT
j_call: TRBJ1-3
v_call: TRBV30
d_call: TRBD1
clone_size: NA

cdr3_aa: CTSSPLRAGELFF
cdr3_nt: TGTACCAGCTCACCACTCAGGGCCGGGGAGCTGTTTTTT
j_call: TRBJ2-2
v_call: TRBV18
d_call: NA
clone_size: NA

cdr3_aa: CASSPRTGAMNTEAFF
cdr3_nt: TGTGCCAGCAGCCCCCGGACAGGGGCAATGAACACTGAAGCTTTCTTT
j_call: TRBJ1-1
v_call: TRBV7-9
d_call: TRBD1
clone_size: NA

cdr3_aa: CASSFPGTLQYF
cdr3_nt: TGTGCCAGCAGCTTTCCCGGGACTTTGCAGTATTTT
j_call: TRBJ2-3
v_call: TRBV7-2
d_call: NA
clone_size: NA

cdr3_aa: CASSRTGAGQPQHF
cdr3_nt: TGTGCCAGCAGCCGGACAGGGGCTGGTCAGCCCCAGCATTTT
j_call: TRBJ1-5
v_call: TRBV21-1
d_call: NA
clone_size: NA

cdr3_aa: CAWSGGHYEKLFF
cdr3_nt: TGTGCCTGGAGTGGGGGGCACTACGAAAAACTGTTTTTT
j_call: TRBJ1-4
v_call: TRBV30
d_call: NA
clone_size: NA

cdr3_aa: CASAWGGAFYGYTF
cdr3_nt: TGTGCCAGCGCCTGGGGGGGCGCCTTCTATGGCTACACCTTC
j_call: TRBJ1-2
v_call: TRBV5-8
d_call: NA
clone_size: NA

cdr3_aa: CASSPQVPWGHEQYF
cdr3_nt: TGTGCCAGCAGCCCGCAAGTACCTTGGGGCCACGAGCAGTACTTC
j_call: TRBJ2-7
v_call: TRBV3-1/TRBV3-2
d_call: NA
clone_size: NA

cdr3_aa: CASSLRWTGASEQYF
cdr3_nt: TGTGCCAGCAGCTTGCGGTGGACAGGGGCGTCTGAGCAGTACTTC
j_call: TRBJ2-7
v_call: TRBV5-4
d_call: TRBD1
clone_size: NA

cdr3_aa: CAISGTGRGGRTYEQYF
cdr3_nt: TGTGCCATCAGTGGAACCGGCCGGGGGGGGCGGACGTACGAGCAGTACTTC
j_call: TRBJ2-7
v_call: TRBV10-3
d_call: TRBD2
clone_size: NA

cdr3_aa: CASSPDKNTEAFF
cdr3_nt: TGTGCCAGCAGCCCCGACAAGAACACTGAAGCTTTCTTT
j_call: TRBJ1-1
v_call: TRBV7-9
d_call: NA
clone_size: NA

cdr3_aa: CASSLGTGVEKLFF
cdr3_nt: TGTGCCAGCAGCTTGGGGACAGGGGTTGAAAAACTGTTTTTT
j_call: TRBJ1-4
v_call: TRBV5-4
d_call: TRBD1
clone_size: NA

cdr3_aa: CASSFDQVAGGHTQYF
cdr3_nt: TGTGCCAGCAGCTTTGATCAGGTAGCGGGAGGGCATACGCAGTATTTT
j_call: TRBJ2-3
v_call: TRBV11-2
d_call: TRBD2
clone_size: NA

cdr3_aa: CASSFMAGVSTDTQYF
cdr3_nt: TGTGCCAGCAGCTTCATGGCAGGGGTCTCGACAGATACGCAGTATTTT
j_call: TRBJ2-3
v_call: TRBV7-2
d_call: NA
clone_size: once

cdr3_aa: CASSSRPQGEFF
cdr3_nt: TGTGCCAGCAGTTCCCGACCACAGGGAGAATTCTTC
j_call: TRBJ2-1
v_call: TRBV27
d_call: NA
clone_size: NA

cdr3_aa: CASSRGQVNTGELFF
cdr3_nt: TGTGCCAGCAGCAGGGGACAGGTTAACACCGGGGAGCTGTTTTTT
j_call: TRBJ2-2
v_call: TRBV11-1
d_call: TRBD1
clone_size: NA

cdr3_aa: CASTPGGTEAFF
cdr3_nt: TGTGCCAGCACTCCAGGGGGTACTGAAGCTTTCTTT
j_call: TRBJ1-1
v_call: TRBV12-3/TRBV12-4
d_call: TRBD1
clone_size: NA

cdr3_aa: CATSDPGTSPDTQYF
cdr3_nt: TGTGCCACCAGTGACCCCGGGACTAGCCCAGATACGCAGTATTTT
j_call: TRBJ2-3
v_call: TRBV24-1
d_call: TRBD2
clone_size: NA

cdr3_aa: CASSLDSSYNEQFF
cdr3_nt: TGCGCCAGCAGCCTGGACTCCTCCTACAATGAGCAGTTCTTC
j_call: TRBJ2-1
v_call: TRBV5-1
d_call: NA
clone_size: few

cdr3_aa: CATSVPGLAGVGEQFF
cdr3_nt: TGTGCCACCAGTGTGCCCGGACTAGCGGGAGTAGGTGAGCAGTTCTTC
j_call: TRBJ2-1
v_call: TRBV24-1
d_call: TRBD2
clone_size: NA

cdr3_aa: CASSTNNRGTQYF
cdr3_nt: TGCGCCAGCAGCACGAATAACCGGGGTACGCAGTATTTT
j_call: TRBJ2-3
v_call: TRBV5-1
d_call: NA
clone_size: NA

cdr3_aa: CASSEVDSGNTIYF
cdr3_nt: TGTGCCAGCAGTGAAGTAGACTCGGGAAACACCATATATTTT
j_call: TRBJ1-3
v_call: TRBV6-1
d_call: NA
clone_size: NA

cdr3_aa: CASSGAATQYF
cdr3_nt: TGCGCCAGCAGCGGGGCGGCGACCCAGTACTTC
j_call: TRBJ2-5
v_call: TRBV4-1
d_call: NA
clone_size: NA